This T cell receptor beta chain was sequenced during a study of T cells in localized non-small cell lung cancer. Study results and caveats: Adjacent lung tissue had a median roughly 62 of the top 100 clones found in the tumor. Uninvolved adjacent lung showed the highest T cell clonality, exceeding tumor.

Generated by immunoSEQ multiplex PCR, the TCRdb table keeps only in-frame clones and is missing some. The sample yields about 9,200 clones, just under 90% seen once. The CDR3 totals 15 residues. Trimming at V came to 8 bases and at J to 5 bases, leaving 11 bases not matched to a gene. Germline CDR1 reads MGHRA; CDR2 reads YSYEKL. As to this clone: Its antigen is currently unknown.

The sequences come from peripheral blood, collected before any cancer treatment. V usage is TRBV4-1 and J usage is TRBJ2-2, with TRBD2 matching 7 bases. The source is a female donor over 55 with stage II squamous cell lung carcinoma. In DNA, the CDR3 is TGCGCCAGCTCTCTAGGGGCTAGCGGAACCGGGGAGCTGTTTTTT. Protein product: CASSLGASGTGELFF.